The entry below describes one TCR beta chain. Its antigen is as yet unknown. This sample is part of a study of cytomegalovirus exposure and HLA in healthy donors. Broader study findings: By HLA locus, TCR association rates varied in a later analysis, with DRB1 showing the most and HLA-C the fewest. There were 160 or so TCR beta chains listed as cytomegalovirus-associated. A cluster of highly shared sequence variants was likely a sequencing artifact.

As for the donors, each was a healthy bone marrow donor. Per germline, CDR1 LGHNT and CDR2 FRNRAP. V was trimmed by 5 bases and J by 5 bases, leaving 19 bases between them. The CDR3 is 15 amino acids. PCR involved 60 Vbeta and 13 Jbeta primers. Clones were sequenced by immunoSEQ multiplex PCR, and TCRdb holds only the in-frame ones, with some missing. Among some 200,000 clones listed, roughly a tenth were seen once. Material for sequencing was PBMCs. The chain has TRBV12-5 and TRBJ2-7; TRBD1 might be the D (5 bases). The sequence derives from a woman aged 25 to 39 in good health and CMV-seropositive. CDR3 sequence reads: CASGQKGPRRDEQYF. DNA for the CDR3: TGTGCTAGTGGTCAAAAGGGGCCCCGGCGTGACGAGCAGTACTTC.